The T cell receptor beta chain under discussion was sequenced for a study of shared clonotypes between healthy human individuals. Profiled with immunoSEQ multiplex PCR; TCRdb holds only in-frame clones, not every one. The sample records about 600,000 clones, around 97% being singletons. Input material: naive CD4+ T cells sorted from blood. The subset is: CD45RA+ positively selected. The TCR originated in a woman aged 25 to 39 in good health.

CDR3 in DNA: TGTGCCAGCAGCTTAGAATCGGCAGGAAACACCGGGGAGCTGTTTTTT. Its translation: CASSLESAGNTGELFF. The rearrangement joins TRBV7-6 to TRBJ2-2; D is ambiguous. The CDR3 is 16 residues long. The V end lost 1 base, the J end lost 2 bases, and 11 bases lay between the germline ends. The germline V gene encodes CDR1 SGHVS and CDR2 FNYEAQ.